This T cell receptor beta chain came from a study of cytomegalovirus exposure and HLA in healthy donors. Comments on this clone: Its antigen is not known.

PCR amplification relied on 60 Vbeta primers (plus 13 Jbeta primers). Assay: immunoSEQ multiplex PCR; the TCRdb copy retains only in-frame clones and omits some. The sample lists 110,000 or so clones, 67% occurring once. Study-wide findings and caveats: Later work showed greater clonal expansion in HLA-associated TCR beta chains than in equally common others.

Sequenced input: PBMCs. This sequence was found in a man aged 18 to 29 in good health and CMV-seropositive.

This CDR3 is CASSLGPGDITEAFF. CDR3 DNA sequence: TGTGCCAGCAGCTTGGGGCCAGGGGATATTACTGAAGCTTTCTTT. This chain uses TRBV5-6 with TRBJ1-1, with D maybe TRBD1 (6 bases). Germline CDR1 reads SGHDT; CDR2 reads YYEEEE. The V end lost 0 bases, the J end lost 5 bases, and 14 bases lay between the germline ends. The CDR3 is 15 amino acids.